Following are 13 T cell receptor beta chains from one sample sequenced in a study of cytomegalovirus exposure and HLA in healthy donors. The PCR ran on 60 Vbeta and 13 Jbeta primers. Libraries were prepared by immunoSEQ multiplex PCR; TCRdb keeps only in-frame clonotypes and omits some of them. The repertoire includes roughly 200,000 clones, roughly 83% of them detected once, and 0.71% sits in the top ten. The source material was PBMCs. The source is a boy aged 2 to 10 in good health and CMV-seronegative.

This chain links TRBV15 with TRBJ2-3, with D possibly matching TRBD2 (5 bases). The CDR3 has 15 amino acids. Trimming removed 8 bases at V and 5 bases at J, with 20 bases between. CDR1 LNHNV and CDR2 YYDKDF come from the germline V gene (reference sequence). The DNA for the CDR3 is TGTGCCACCGTAGAGGTGGGAGAAGGTATAGATACGCAGTATTTT. It codes for CATVEVGEGIDTQYF. Using reference TRBV15 and TRBJ2-3 for the parts outside the CDR3, the full variable domain is DAMVIQNPRYQVTQFGKPVTLSCSQTLNHNVMYWYQQKSSQAPKLLFHYYDKDFNNEADTPDNFQSRRPNTSFCFLDIRSPGLGDTAMYLCATVEVGEGIDTQYFGPGTRLTVL.

The chain joins TRBV10-3 to TRBJ1-2, with TRBD1 matching 7 bases. Looked up from germline, CDR1 is ENHRY and CDR2 is SYGVKD. CDR3 size: 14 residues. Losses at the gene ends were 4 bases for V and 5 bases for J; bases not matched to a gene: 7. CDR3 in DNA: TGTGCCATCAGTGGCACAGGGGTCGGGTATGGCTACACCTTC. Encoded protein: CAISGTGVGYGYTF.

This rearrangement joins TRBV30 to TRBJ1-1, with TRBD1 identical over 10 bases. CDR3 length equals 14 residues. Looked up from germline, CDR1 is GTSNPN and CDR2 is SVGIG (reference sequence). With V trimmed by 1 base and J by 6 bases, 5 bases remained unmatched. The CDR3 DNA reads TGTGCCTGGAGTGAGGGACAGGGGACCGCTGAAGCTTTCTTT. Amino acid sequence: CAWSEGQGTAEAFF.

The CDR3 loop reads CASSLPQGEYTEAFF. The CDR3, as DNA: TGTGCCAGCAGCTTACCGCAGGGTGAGTACACTGAAGCTTTCTTT. This chain uses TRBV7-9 with TRBJ1-1, with D possibly matching TRBD1 (5 bases). Germline V CDR1 and CDR2: SEHNR, FQNEAQ (reference sequence). The CDR3 length is 15 residues. Trimming removed 2 bases from V and 3 bases from J, with 13 bases in between. Together with reference TRBV7-9 and TRBJ1-1, the CDR3 gives the full variable domain: DTGVSQNPRHKITKRGQNVTFRCDPISEHNRLYWYRQTLGQGPEFLTYFQNEAQLEKSRLLSDRFSAERPKGSFSTLEIQRTEQGDSAMYLCASSLPQGEYTEAFFGQGTRLTVV.

The chain has TRBV12-5 and TRBJ2-7; 10 bases fit TRBD1. CDR3 length equals 15 residues. Germline CDR1 is LGHNT and CDR2 is FRNRAP. The J segment lost 6 bases and the V segment lost 5 bases, leaving 10 bases of the junction unmatched. The CDR3 sequence is CASGIDRGQKGEQYF. The CDR3 DNA sequence: TGTGCTAGTGGTATAGACAGGGGGCAAAAGGGCGAGCAGTACTTC.

The chain uses TRBV20-1 and TRBJ2-7, with D perhaps TRBD1 (7 bases). Germline lookup yields CDR1 DFQATT and CDR2 SNEGSKA (reference sequence). Trimming removed 6 bases from V and 7 bases from J, with 10 bases in between. The CDR3 consists of 10 residues. The CDR3 spells CSAQGGEQYF. CDR3 sequence (DNA): TGCAGTGCGCAGGGGGGTGAGCAGTACTTC.

This clone was seen once. V is TRBV5-1 and J is TRBJ2-3; 14 bases are shared with TRBD2. CDR3 size: 16 residues. Unmatched junction bases numbered 5, after V lost 3 bases and J lost 5 bases. Germline V gene lookup returns CDR1 SGHRS and CDR2 YFSETQ. The CDR3 reads CASSSGLAGGGDTQYF. The CDR3 DNA reads TGCGCCAGCAGCTCCGGACTAGCGGGAGGTGGAGATACGCAGTATTTT. The whole variable domain, filled in from reference TRBV5-1 and TRBJ2-3, reads KAGVTQTPRYLIKTRGQQVTLSCSPISGHRSVSWYQQTPGQGLQFLFEYFSETQRNKGNFPGRFSGRQFSNSRSEMNVSTLELGDSALYLCASSSGLAGGGDTQYFGPGTRLTVL.

This chain joins TRBV6-1 and TRBJ2-7; the D gene is possibly TRBD2 (5 bases). CDR3 length: 12 amino acids. Germline-derived CDR1 and CDR2 are MNHNS and SASEGT. V lost 7 bases and J 2 bases, leaving 9 bases between the germline ends. This chain's CDR3 is CASTRETYEQYF. For the CDR3, the DNA is TGTGCCAGCACCCGGGAAACCTACGAGCAGTACTTC.

The J gene is TRBJ1-2, the V gene TRBV6-1; TRBD1 matches at 9 bases. CDR1 is MNHNS, CDR2 SASEGT, per germline. The CDR3 loop spans 17 amino acids. With V trimmed by 3 bases and J by 0 bases, 8 bases remained unmatched. The CDR3 protein is CASSEGTGILTNYGYTF. The CDR3, as DNA: TGTGCCAGCAGTGAGGGGACAGGGATCCTTACTAACTATGGCTACACCTTC.

The rearrangement joins TRBV9 to TRBJ2-5; TRBD2 might be the D (6 bases). Germline V gene sequence: CDR1 SGDLS, CDR2 YYNGEE. Trimming took off 1 base at V and 0 bases at J, with 7 bases between the two ends. There are 14 residues in the CDR3. Here the CDR3 DNA reads TGTGCCAGCAGCGTAAGCGGGTACCAAGAGACCCAGTACTTC. As protein: CASSVSGYQETQYF.

V is TRBV6-6 and J is TRBJ2-3, with a possible D match to TRBD1 (6 bases). This CDR3 has 14 amino acids. Germline V gives CDR1 MNHNY, CDR2 SVGAGI (reference sequence). V was clipped by 5 bases and J by 2 bases, with 11 bases between them. The CDR3, as DNA: TGTGCCAGCAGTCGAGGGGGTTACACAGATACGCAGTATTTT. Translating it yields CASSRGGYTDTQYF.

The chain carries TRBV7-9 and TRBJ2-7, with a possible D match to TRBD2 (5 bases). Trimming removed 0 bases from V and 2 bases from J, with 8 bases in between. Germline V lookup: CDR1 SEHNR, CDR2 FQNEAQ (reference sequence). This CDR3 region has 14 residues. In DNA form, the CDR3 reads TGTGCCAGCAGCTTAGCGGGAGAGGCCTACGAGCAGTACTTC. Protein sequence: CASSLAGEAYEQYF.

The J gene is TRBJ1-1, the V gene TRBV5-4, with 7 nucleotides matching TRBD1. V was clipped by 4 bases and J by 1 base; unmatched bases: 4. Germline V CDR1 and CDR2: SGHNT, YYREEE (reference sequence). This CDR3 has 14 residues. The CDR3 reads CASSSTGANTEAFF. CDR3 sequence (DNA): TGTGCCAGCAGCAGTACAGGGGCGAACACTGAAGCTTTCTTT.